One and the same sample provided the 24 T cell receptor beta chains below, sequenced in a study of glioma-infiltrating T cells after dendritic cell vaccination. Time point denoted: after dendritic cell vaccination, including at tumor progression/relapse. Profiling relied on immunoSEQ multiplex PCR, and the TCRdb table lists in-frame clones only, not all of them. This sample has about 63,000 clones, with about 84% found just once. The material sequenced was blood, taken after dendritic cell vaccination. All receptors come from a human donor with glioblastoma.

This clone was counted between two and nine times. This chain joins TRBV5-1 and TRBJ2-5; 11 positions agree with TRBD1. The J segment lost 2 bases and the V segment lost 1 base, leaving 4 bases of the junction unmatched. The germline V gene encodes CDR1 SGHRS and CDR2 YFSETQ. The CDR3 has 16 residues. This CDR3 reads CASSLNRDRGQETQYF. As DNA, the CDR3 is TGCGCCAGCAGCTTGAATAGGGACAGGGGGCAAGAGACCCAGTACTTC.

The CDR3 DNA reads TGTGCCAGCAGAACTCTCCTCGGGGGGAAAGGAAACACCATATATTTT. It codes for CASRTLLGGKGNTIYF. The chain links TRBV11-2 to TRBJ1-3, with D maybe TRBD1 (5 bases). The V and J ends lost 6 bases and 4 bases respectively, with 19 bases between them. The CDR3 has 16 amino acids. Germline CDR1 is SGHAT and CDR2 is FQNNGV.

This sequence joins TRBV30 and TRBJ1-2; unclear D gene. V was cut by 1 base and J by 0 bases, with 12 bases left in between. The germline gives CDR1 GTSNPN, CDR2 SVGIG (reference sequence). CDR3 length equals 15 residues. The CDR3 loop reads CAWSAGSSSNYGYTF. CDR3 bases: TGTGCCTGGAGTGCGGGGTCCTCCTCTAACTATGGCTACACCTTC.

The rearrangement joins TRBV4-2 to TRBJ1-3; D may be TRBD1 (6 bases). Germline lookup yields CDR1 LGHNA and CDR2 YNFKEQ. There are 16 residues in the CDR3. Trimming left V 1 base short and J 6 bases short, with 16 bases between. The CDR3 nucleotides read TGTGCCAGCAGCCAAGGGGGGGCGGGAGATGAAAACACCATATATTTT. This translates into CASSQGGAGDENTIYF.

V is TRBV27 and J is TRBJ2-7; TRBD2 matches 8 bases. Trimming took 2 bases from V and 4 from J; bases not matched to a gene: 4. Germline lookup yields CDR1 MNHEY and CDR2 SMNVEV (reference sequence). The CDR3 totals 14 residues. CDR3 region: CASSLISSGYEQYF. The CDR3 DNA is TGTGCCAGCAGTTTAATATCTAGCGGGTACGAGCAGTACTTC.

The chain links TRBV28 to TRBJ2-7; TRBD1 matches 9 bases. Losses at the gene ends were 4 bases for V and 3 bases for J; bases not matched to a gene: 7. The CDR3 runs to 15 residues. Germline CDR1 MDHEN, CDR2 SYDVKM. CDR3 in DNA: TGTGCCAGCAGTTCCGCGGGACAGGGATTCTACGAGCAGTACTTC. This gives the protein CASSSAGQGFYEQYF.

The J gene is TRBJ2-3, the V gene TRBV11-2, with 8 bases lining up with TRBD2. The CDR3 contains 16 residues. V shed 5 bases, J shed 0 bases, and the junction held 7 bases outside the gene matches. Germline loops: CDR1 SGHAT, CDR2 FQNNGV. CDR3 sequence reads: CASSRRLAQSTDTQYF. For the CDR3, the DNA is TGTGCCAGCAGCAGACGACTAGCGCAGAGCACAGATACGCAGTATTTT.

This chain uses TRBV7-9 with TRBJ2-1; 9 nucleotides match TRBD2. V lost 8 bases and J lost 7; bases outside the gene matches: 3. The CDR3 contains 12 residues. Germline values: CDR1 SEHNR, CDR2 FQNEAQ (reference sequence). The CDR3 nucleotides read TGTGCCAGCCCCGGACTAGCGAATGAGCAGTTCTTC. It translates to CASPGLANEQFF.

This chain joins TRBV6-4 and TRBJ1-2, with D tentatively TRBD1 (5 bases). Deletions cut 9 bases from V and 0 bases from J, with 8 bases between. The V gene's germline CDR1 is MRHNA and CDR2 SNTAGT. This CDR3 is 12 amino acids long. The CDR3 DNA reads as TGTGCCAGAGGGGTTCCTAACTATGGCTACACCTTC. This codes for CARGVPNYGYTF.

For the CDR3, the DNA is TGCGCCAGCAGCTTGGGGCAGGTTGCCTACAATGAGCAGTTCTTC. Its translation: CASSLGQVAYNEQFF. The chain joins TRBV5-1 to TRBJ2-1; no clear D gene. V lost 0 bases to trimming and J lost 2 bases, with 9 bases between them. The CDR3 extends over 15 amino acids. Germline-derived CDR1 and CDR2 are SGHRS and YFSETQ.

The chain is built from TRBV30 and TRBJ2-7; D may be TRBD2 (6 bases). The germline gives CDR1 GTSNPN, CDR2 SVGIG (reference sequence). The V end was cut by 2 bases, the J end by 6 bases, with 17 bases between. The CDR3 length is 14 residues. The CDR3 DNA is TGTGCCTGGAGTTCGGGGGTTGGCTTGGGCGAGCAGTACTTC. This codes for CAWSSGVGLGEQYF. Using reference TRBV30 and TRBJ2-7 for the parts outside the CDR3, the full variable domain is SQTIHQWPATLVQPVGSPLSLECTVEGTSNPNLYWYRQAAGRGLQLLFYSVGIGQISSEVPQNLSASRPQDRQFILSSKKLLLSDSGFYLCAWSSGVGLGEQYFGPGTRLTVT.

The chain is built from TRBV7-2 and TRBJ1-1, with 9 bases fitting TRBD1. The CDR3 runs to 14 residues. Trimming took 3 bases from V and 5 from J; bases not matched to a gene: 4. Germline V gene data show CDR1 as SGHTA and CDR2 as FQGNSA. The CDR3, as DNA: TGTGCCAGCAGCTTCGACAGGGGGAGGACTGAAGCTTTCTTT. Protein sequence: CASSFDRGRTEAFF. Looking up the rest from reference TRBV7-2 and TRBJ1-1 gives the full variable domain: GAGVSQSPSNKVTEKGKDVELRCDPISGHTALYWYRQSLGQGLEFLIYFQGNSAPDKSGLPSDRFSAERTGGSVSTLTIQRTQQEDSAVYLCASSFDRGRTEAFFGQGTRLTVV.

The gene calls are TRBV29-1 and TRBJ1-2; D not resolved. CDR1 and CDR2 (germline): SQVTM, ANQGSEA. Between the trimmed V and J ends, which lost 0 bases and 7 bases, there was a span of 15 bases. The CDR3 has 14 amino acids. The CDR3 sequence is CSVEDPRAVSGYTF. The DNA of the CDR3 is TGCAGCGTTGAAGATCCCCGTGCGGTTTCTGGCTACACCTTC.

The CDR3 is CASSLGIRLSTPTQETQYF. The CDR3 region has the DNA TGTGCCAGCAGCTTGGGAATTAGACTATCGACCCCCACACAAGAGACCCAGTACTTC. The rearrangement joins TRBV5-6 to TRBJ2-5; possibly TRBD2 for D (5 bases). Per germline, CDR1 SGHDT and CDR2 YYEEEE. The V gene lost 0 bases and the J gene lost 2 bases, with 23 bases spanning the gap. This CDR3 contains 19 residues.

Only one count was recorded for this clone. The chain links TRBV5-1 to TRBJ2-5; 11 positions agree with TRBD2. Per the germline V gene, CDR1 is SGHRS and CDR2 is YFSETQ. This CDR3 contains 15 residues. The trim removed 4 bases at V and 0 bases at J, leaving 2 bases unmatched. The CDR3 protein is CASSLAGGNQETQYF. The CDR3 nucleotides are TGCGCCAGCAGCCTAGCGGGGGGAAACCAAGAGACCCAGTACTTC.

The chain couples TRBV7-5 to TRBJ2-7; the table's D call of TRBD2 was not tested on the DNA. TRBV7-5 is a documented pseudogene. This CDR3 spans 13 amino acids. The CDR3 loop is CASSQELVNEQYF. CDR3 nucleotides: TGTGCCAGCAGCCAAGAGCTGGTAAACGAGCAGTACTTC.

The chain carries TRBV2 and TRBJ2-3; D gene unclear. Germline assignment: CDR1 SNHLY and CDR2 FYNNEI. The CDR3 runs 14 residues. V was clipped by 3 bases and J by 0 bases, with 7 bases between them. The CDR3 protein is CASSELSSTDTQYF. As DNA, the CDR3 is TGTGCCAGCAGTGAGCTCAGTAGCACAGATACGCAGTATTTT. The full variable domain, in which reference TRBV2 and TRBJ2-3 provide the parts outside the CDR3, is EPEVTQTPSHQVTQMGQEVILRCVPISNHLYFYWYRQILGQKVEFLVSFYNNEISEKSEIFDDQFSVERPDGSNFTLKIRSTKLEDSAMYFCASSELSSTDTQYFGPGTRLTVL.

This chain connects TRBV7-2 to TRBJ2-7, with 7 bases that match TRBD1. This CDR3 region has 14 residues. The junction had 7 bases not matched to a gene; V was cut back by 4 bases and J by 4 bases. Germline-derived CDR1 and CDR2 are SGHTA and FQGNSA. The CDR3 bases are TGTGCCAGCAGCTCAGAGACGACAGGGTACGAGCAGTACTTC. Its protein is CASSSETTGYEQYF.

The gene calls are TRBV4-3 and TRBJ1-2; 7 bases are shared with TRBD1. J was trimmed by 4 bases and V by 0 bases; bases with no gene match: 2. The germline CDR1 and CDR2 sequences are LGHNA and YSLEER. The CDR3 length is 14 residues. The CDR3 here is CASSQEPGGYGYTF. CDR3 DNA sequence: TGCGCCAGCAGCCAAGAACCAGGGGGCTATGGCTACACCTTC.

The chain has TRBV19 and TRBJ1-5; D might be TRBD1 (6 bases). This CDR3 has 15 amino acids. V lost 3 bases, J lost 6 bases, and 15 bases lay in between. The germline V gene encodes CDR1 LNHDA and CDR2 SQIVND (reference sequence). CDR3 nucleotide sequence: TGTGCCAGTAGTATTTTTTCAGGGGCTGGTCAGCCCCAGCATTTT. This encodes CASSIFSGAGQPQHF.

For this clone: At the DNA level, this CDR3 is encoded by other sequences in the same sample as well. This rearrangement joins TRBV10-3 to TRBJ2-3, with D tentatively TRBD2 (5 bases). Germline-derived CDR1 and CDR2 are ENHRY and SYGVKD. Trimming shortened V by 6 bases and J by 1 base, and 5 bases separated the two germline ends. The CDR3 totals 12 residues. The DNA of the CDR3 is TGTGCCATCAGCGGGGGCACAGATACGCAGTATTTT. Translation gives CAISGGTDTQYF.

This chain uses TRBV30 with TRBJ2-3, with D possibly being TRBD2 (6 bases). V was shortened by 2 bases and J by 0 bases, with 9 bases between the two germline ends. CDR1 is GTSNPN and CDR2 is SVGIG in the germline V gene (reference sequence). This CDR3 region has 14 residues. The CDR3 DNA is TGTGCCTGGAGTTTCGGGAGTAGCACAGATACGCAGTATTTT. This translates into CAWSFGSSTDTQYF. Full variable domain (outside the CDR3, taken from reference TRBV30 and TRBJ2-3): SQTIHQWPATLVQPVGSPLSLECTVEGTSNPNLYWYRQAAGRGLQLLFYSVGIGQISSEVPQNLSASRPQDRQFILSSKKLLLSDSGFYLCAWSFGSSTDTQYFGPGTRLTVL.

This rearrangement joins TRBV7-9 to TRBJ2-7; weak D call: TRBD1 (6 bases). V lost 5 bases and J 10 bases, leaving 15 bases between the germline ends. Germline V gene lookup returns CDR1 SEHNR and CDR2 FQNEAQ (reference sequence). The CDR3 has 12 residues. CDR3 DNA sequence: TGTGCCAGCAGCCCAGGACAGTTAAGACAGTACTTC. Its translation: CASSPGQLRQYF.

The V and J genes are TRBV7-3 and TRBJ2-5, with D perhaps TRBD2 (6 bases). With 2 bases removed from V and 4 bases from J, the gap between germline ends came to 8 bases. Per the germline V gene, CDR1 is SGHTA and CDR2 is FQGTGA. CDR3 size: 13 residues. The CDR3 loop is CASSLLGGETQYF. The DNA of the CDR3 is TGTGCCAGCAGCTTATTGGGAGGAGAGACCCAGTACTTC.